This T cell receptor (beta chain) is drawn from a study of CD8 T cells in Susac syndrome. The RNA, about 0.45 to 1 ug, was put through reverse transcription using random hexamers. Amplification of TCR beta CDR3 by immunoSEQ multiplex PCR spanned 54 Vbeta and 13 Jbeta. One entry per CDR3 protein, called by TCRdb with MiXCR from the immunoSEQ multiplex PCR reads. The profile shows under 250,000 distinct CDR3 sequences, just under 95% of them singletons. In the multiple sclerosis control group, patients were treatment-naive and had stable or active relapsing-remitting disease. Negative isolation yielded CD8+ and CD4+ T cells; FACS enriched TEMRA cells. Germline V gene lookup returns CDR1 MNHEY and CDR2 SVGEGT. Trimming removed 7 bases from V and 8 bases from J, with 18 bases in between. The length of the CDR3 is 14 residues.

Specimen: CD4+ T cells from PBMCs. V and J are TRBV6-2 or TRBV6-3 and TRBJ2-1, with D possibly matching TRBD1 (6 bases). The clonotype comes from a human donor with multiple sclerosis. CDR3 loop: CASKRTALSDEQFF. The CDR3 DNA is TGTGCCAGCAAACGGACAGCCCTCTCCGATGAGCAGTTCTTC.